One sample yielded the 20 T cell receptor beta chains listed below, sequenced in a study of memory CD4+ T cells and cytomegalovirus serostatus. The sort gate was single viable CD3+CD4+CD8-CD45RO+ cells for memory CD4+ T cells. TCRdb's table, derived via immunoSEQ multiplex PCR, lists solely in-frame clones and lacks some. This sample has over 25,000 clones, with about 78% found just once. Material: memory CD4+ T cells from blood. The receptors were gathered from an adult in good health and CMV-seronegative.

The chain links TRBV10-3 to TRBJ1-2; D not certain. V was pared by 10 bases and J by 2 bases, with 17 bases between. The CDR3 runs to 14 residues. The germline V gene encodes CDR1 ENHRY and CDR2 SYGVKD. The CDR3 DNA reads TGTGCCACCGCCGGGTCAGCCGGGAACTATGGCTACACCTTC. Its translation: CATAGSAGNYGYTF.

This clone was recorded only once. In nucleotides, the CDR3 is TGCAGCGTTGGACAGGGGAATAGCAATCAGCCCCAGCATTTT. Translation gives CSVGQGNSNQPQHF. This chain joins TRBV29-1 and TRBJ1-5; 8 bases agree with TRBD1. Per the germline V gene, CDR1 is SQVTM and CDR2 is ANQGSEA. The V and J ends lost 4 bases and 0 bases, in that order; junction bases with no gene match: 2. The length of the CDR3 is 14 residues.

The chain has TRBV5-1 and TRBJ1-2; no reliable D call. V lost 4 bases and J 2 bases, leaving 6 bases between the germline ends. Germline CDR1 and CDR2: SGHRS and YFSETQ. The CDR3 runs to 12 residues. CDR3 in DNA: TGCGCCAGCAGCGACGACAACTATGGCTACACCTTC. Encoded protein: CASSDDNYGYTF.

The rearrangement links TRBV6-5 to TRBJ1-5; D remains ambiguous. The CDR3 runs to 14 residues. Looked up from germline, CDR1 is MNHEY and CDR2 is SVGAGI. Trimming took off 8 bases at V and 1 base at J, with 12 bases between the two ends. CDR3: CASSVRKSNQPQHF. The CDR3 coding sequence is TGTGCCAGCTCAGTCAGGAAAAGCAATCAGCCCCAGCATTTT.

V gene TRBV5-6 combines with J gene TRBJ2-5, with a possible D match to TRBD2 (5 bases). CDR3 length: 14 amino acids. V dropped 4 bases and J dropped 1 base, with 11 bases sitting between them. Germline V gene data show CDR1 as SGHDT and CDR2 as YYEEEE. The CDR3, as DNA: TGTGCCAGCAGCCCGGTGGGAGTCCAAGAGACCCAGTACTTC. Translating gives CASSPVGVQETQYF.

The J gene is TRBJ2-3, the V gene TRBV19; 10 bases are a match to TRBD2. Germline CDR1 reads LNHDA; CDR2 reads SQIVND (reference sequence). The CDR3 totals 21 residues. With 7 bases clipped from V and 2 bases from J, the junction kept 24 bases outside the gene matches. The CDR3 nucleotides read TGTGCCAGTAAAAGGGGGACAGGAAAAAGCGGGAGGGCCTCCCTCACAGATACGCAGTATTTT. Translating gives CASKRGTGKSGRASLTDTQYF.

CDR3 amino acids: CASSYSGTQETQYF. In nucleotides, the CDR3 is TGTGCCAGCAGCTACTCAGGGACCCAAGAGACCCAGTACTTC. The chain carries TRBV5-5 and TRBJ2-5; D is tentatively TRBD1 or TRBD2 (5 bases each). Trimming took 3 bases from V and 1 from J, leaving 10 bases between them. There are 14 residues in the CDR3. Germline CDR1 is SGHKS and CDR2 is YYEKEE (reference sequence).

This clone was recorded a few times. This chain joins TRBV6-1 and TRBJ2-7; D assignment may be TRBD1 or TRBD2 (5 bases each). CDR3 size: 14 residues. The germline V and J ends were trimmed by 5 bases and 2 bases, with 13 bases remaining between them. Germline CDR1 is MNHNS and CDR2 is SASEGT. This CDR3 reads CASSLPGTTYEQYF. As DNA, the CDR3 is TGTGCCAGCAGTCTCCCCGGGACCACCTACGAGCAGTACTTC.

This chain connects TRBV11-3 to TRBJ2-5; TRBD2 is a possible D gene (7 bases). The CDR3 sequence is 15 residues long. Germline V lookup: CDR1 SGHNT, CDR2 YENEEA. Trimming removed 3 bases from V and 4 bases from J, with 15 bases in between. The DNA for the CDR3 is TGTGCCAGCAGCTTGGGGGGGGCACCTCGAGAGACCCAGTACTTC. Translation gives CASSLGGAPRETQYF.

The chain combines TRBV7-8 with TRBJ2-5; D unclear. Germline V lookup: CDR1 SGHVS, CDR2 FQNEAQ. The CDR3 runs to 13 residues. V was pared by 1 base and J by 1 base, with 4 bases between. CDR3 protein: CASSLGVQETQYF. CDR3 bases: TGTGCCAGCAGCTTAGGCGTCCAAGAGACCCAGTACTTC. The full variable domain, completed using reference TRBV7-8 and TRBJ2-5, is GAGVSQSPRYKVAKRGQDVALRCDPISGHVSLFWYQQALGQGPEFLTYFQNEAQLDKSGLPSDRFFAERPEGSVSTLKIQRTQQEDSAVYLCASSLGVQETQYFGPGTRLLVL.

The CDR3 reads CASRNPGTVYGYTF. Written as DNA, the CDR3 is TGTGCCAGCAGGAACCCGGGGACGGTCTATGGCTACACCTTC. The V call is TRBV6-5, the J call TRBJ1-2, with TRBD1 as a possible D gene (5 bases). V was pared by 6 bases and J by 4 bases, with 15 bases between. The CDR3 contains 14 residues. Germline loops: CDR1 MNHEY, CDR2 SVGAGI.

The chain is built from TRBV18 and TRBJ2-1; D is perhaps TRBD2 (5 bases). Germline V CDR1 and CDR2: KGHSH, LQKENI. With 8 bases removed from V and 3 bases from J, the gap between germline ends came to 14 bases. The CDR3 is 14 residues long. The CDR3, as DNA: TGTGCCAGCAACAGTGGAGGACTCTACAATGAGCAGTTCTTC. This gives the protein CASNSGGLYNEQFF.

This chain uses TRBV5-1 with TRBJ2-3; 9 bases line up with TRBD2. Trimming at V came to 2 bases and at J to 4 bases, leaving 5 bases not matched to a gene. From germline, CDR1 is SGHRS and CDR2 YFSETQ. The CDR3 consists of 15 residues. The CDR3 loop reads CASSFAGGSADTQYF. The CDR3 coding sequence is TGCGCCAGCAGCTTCGCGGGAGGGTCGGCAGATACGCAGTATTTT.

The gene calls are TRBV2 and TRBJ2-3, with no clear D. The V and J ends lost 6 bases and 5 bases respectively, with 15 bases between them. This CDR3 has 14 residues. Germline V CDR1 and CDR2: SNHLY, FYNNEI. The CDR3 sequence: CASSRTTVIDTQYF. The DNA of the CDR3 is TGTGCCAGCAGCCGAACAACTGTGATAGATACGCAGTATTTT.

The CDR3 nucleotides are TGTGCCAGCAGTTACACGCAACAGGCGGCTGGAAACACCATATATTTT. The encoded protein is CASSYTQQAAGNTIYF. The genes are TRBV6-5 and TRBJ1-3; D might be TRBD1 (5 bases). The V gene lost 2 bases and the J gene lost 2 bases, with 13 bases spanning the gap. Germline CDR1 is MNHEY and CDR2 is SVGAGI. CDR3 length: 16 residues.

This clone was detected once. The junction differs from germline at one of its ends, possibly a read error. The chain joins TRBV25-1 to TRBJ2-1; 10 nucleotides line up with TRBD2. Germline V gene data show CDR1 as MGHDK and CDR2 as SYGVNS. The CDR3 sequence is 11 residues long. CDR3 amino acids: CASRPGLAKIF. In nucleotides, the CDR3 is TGTGCCAGCAGGCCGGGACTAGCGAAGATCTTC.

V usage is TRBV4-3 and J usage is TRBJ1-2, with a tentative D call TRBD1 (5 bases). Trimming shortened V by 0 bases and J by 5 bases, and 19 bases separated the two germline ends. This CDR3 has 17 residues. In germline, CDR1 is LGHNA, CDR2 YSLEER. The CDR3: CASSQDASLGLSYGYTF. CDR3 coding DNA: TGCGCCAGCAGCCAAGATGCCTCACTGGGGCTCAGTTATGGCTACACCTTC.

The rearrangement joins TRBV7-9 to TRBJ1-6; D is undetermined. Trimming removed 3 bases from V and 9 bases from J, with 6 bases in between. This CDR3 spans 12 amino acids. Germline V CDR1 and CDR2: SEHNR, FQNEAQ (reference sequence). The CDR3 DNA follows: TGTGCCAGCAGCTTTTCGGGTTCACCCCTCCACTTT. Translated, it gives CASSFSGSPLHF.

The chain combines TRBV6-5 with TRBJ1-1; D call uncertain. V was clipped by 2 bases and J by 1 base, with 5 bases between them. Germline lookup yields CDR1 MNHEY and CDR2 SVGAGI. This CDR3 region has 13 residues. DNA for the CDR3: TGTGCCAGCAGTTACGGCAAGAACACTGAAGCTTTCTTT. Protein product: CASSYGKNTEAFF.

The V and J genes are TRBV6-1 and TRBJ2-3, with D maybe TRBD2 (5 bases). V was trimmed by 7 bases and J by 3 bases, leaving 17 bases between them. This CDR3 is 15 amino acids long. Germline values: CDR1 MNHNS, CDR2 SASEGT. The CDR3 sequence is CASTGGFSGTDTQYF. The CDR3 DNA follows: TGTGCCAGCACTGGCGGGTTCTCTGGGACAGATACGCAGTATTTT.